The rows below give T cell receptor beta chains drawn from one sample of a study of CD8+CD57+ T cells in acquired aplastic anemia. MiXCR, applied by TCRdb to the reads, yields one record per CDR3 protein. This sample yields about 400,000 distinct CDR3 sequences, of which around 72% are seen a single time; 4% belongs to the top ten. Material: sorted CD4+, CD8+, or CD8+CD57+ T cells (not recorded which) from PBMCs. Every receptor here comes from a human donor in good health, serving as a control. Both conserved end residues are part of each CDR3. A D gene is named only where the DNA matches it firmly. Size is omitted from some rows. Given values are once, few, many or a class for expanded clones.

. | TRBJ1-1 | TRBD1 | TRBV13 | TGTGCCAGCAACGAAAGACAGGGCGTGGGGAACACTGAAGCTTTCTTT | CASNERQGVGNTEAFF
once | TRBJ2-1 | . | TRBV9 | TGTGCCAGCAGCTATACCAGAGCGGGTCAGACTGAGCAGTTCTTC | CASSYTRAGQTEQFF
. | TRBJ2-3 | . | TRBV6-5 | TGTGCCAGCATGTTCAAGGGAACCGATACGCAGTATTTT | CASMFKGTDTQYF
. | TRBJ1-6 | TRBD1 | TRBV5-6 | TGTGCCAGCAGCTCAAGACAGGGGACTTCACCCCTCCACTTT | CASSSRQGTSPLHF
. | TRBJ1-2 | TRBD1 | TRBV11-2 | TGTGCCAGCAGCCCCCGGGACAGGGGGGATGGCTACACCTTC | CASSPRDRGDGYTF
. | TRBJ2-3 | . | TRBV6-2/TRBV6-3 | TGTGCCAGCAATTACCCCGGCGCAGATACGCAGTATTTT | CASNYPGADTQYF
once | TRBJ2-7 | . | TRBV5-1 | TGCGCCAGCAGCCCGGCAGGCACAAACGAGCAGTACTTC | CASSPAGTNEQYF
many | TRBJ2-1 | TRBD1 | TRBV20-1 | TGCAGTGCTCGTCTTGACAGGGTTAATGAGCAGTTCTTC | CSARLDRVNEQFF
. | TRBJ2-7 | . | TRBV12-3/TRBV12-4 | TGTGCCAGCAGTGTGGCCGGCAGGGCCGGCTACGAGCAGTACTTC | CASSVAGRAGYEQYF
many | TRBJ2-2 | . | TRBV10-1 | TGCGCCAGAGGTACCGGGACACCAATCACCGGGGAGCTGTTTTTT | CARGTGTPITGELFF
. | TRBJ1-1 | . | TRBV9 | TGTGCCAGCAGCCTCCGTCCTGCTGGCGGACAAAACACTGAAGCTTCCTTT | CASSLRPAGGQNTEASF
. | TRBJ2-1 | . | TRBV7-9 | TGTGCCAGCAGCGCATACAATGAGCAGTTATTC | CASSAYNEQLF
. | TRBJ2-7 | TRBD1 | TRBV6-1 | TGTGCCAGCAGAAAGACAGGGAACGAGCAGTACTTC | CASRKTGNEQYF
. | TRBJ1-2 | . | TRBV20-1 | TGCAGTGCTGAGCCCTGGGACAAACGAGACACCTTC | CSAEPWDKRDTF
. | TRBJ1-1 | . | TRBV7-9 | TGTGCCGGCAGTTTGACAGCACCCGTTCAAGGCGGTGAAGCTTTCTTT | CAGSLTAPVQGGEAFF
many | TRBJ1-3 | TRBD1 | TRBV10-3 | TGTGCCATCACTGGGACAGAATCTGGAAACACCATATATTTT | CAITGTESGNTIYF
. | TRBJ1-1 | . | TRBV2 | TGTGCCAGCAGTGTGATGAACACTGAAGCTTTCTTT | CASSVMNTEAFF
once | TRBJ1-1 | . | TRBV20-1 | TGCAGCGTGCGGGGAGCCGATGGGACTGAAGCTTTCTTT | CSVRGADGTEAFF
. | TRBJ1-5 | . | TRBV12-3/TRBV12-4 | TGTGCCAGCAGTTTGTCCGGGATTGGGAGCAATCAGCCCCAGCATTTT | CASSLSGIGSNQPQHF
. | TRBJ2-3 | . | TRBV27 | TGTGCCAGCTCCAGGGATCCTGGCACAGATACGCAGTATTTT | CASSRDPGTDTQYF
once | TRBJ2-2 | TRBD1 | TRBV7-7 | TGTGCTAGCAGAACGGGACAGGAACGAACACCGGGGCTCTTTTTT | CASRTGQERTPGLFF
. | TRBJ1-3 | . | TRBV2 | TGTGCCAGCAGACCTTTACGCTCTGGAAACACCATATATTTT | CASRPLRSGNTIYF
. | TRBJ2-5 | TRBD1 | TRBV3-1 | TGCGTTCGCCCAGGGGGCTTACAAGAGACCCAGTACTTC | CVRPGGLQETQYF
. | TRBJ2-7 | . | TRBV15 | TGTGCCACCAGCAGAGATTCACGTCCGGTCGCCGAGCAGTACTTC | CATSRDSRPVAEQYF
once | TRBJ2-7 | . | TRBV7-8 | TGTGCCAGCAGCTTGAGAGGCGCCTCTGGAAACACCATATTC | CASSLRGASGNTIF
. | TRBJ2-5 | . | TRBV10-3 | TGTGCCATCAGTGAGACGTGGGGTGGTCAAGAGACCCAGTACTTC | CAISETWGGQETQYF
. | TRBJ1-5 | . | TRBV7-9 | TGTGCCAGCAGCTATCAGAACAACAACTATGAGCACTTT | CASSYQNNNYEHF
. | TRBJ2-3 | . | TRBV24-1 | TGTGCCACCACCCCGGGACGGTCGGGGCCGGATACGCAGTATTTT | CATTPGRSGPDTQYF
many | TRBJ1-2 | . | TRBV6-1 | TGTGCCAGCAGTGGTAACGGCCCCCCATTTTATGGCTACACCTTC | CASSGNGPPFYGYTF
. | TRBJ1-2 | . | TRBV2 | TGTGCCAGCAGTACGGGGCCCGGATACACCTTC | CASSTGPGYTF
. | TRBJ2-1 | TRBD1 | TRBV29-1 | TGCAGCGTTGAAGGCGGACAGGTCAGGGAGCAGTTCTTC | CSVEGGQVREQFF
. | TRBJ2-7 | . | TRBV7-6 | TGTGCCAGCAGCTGGCAGCAGGGGTTGGACGTATACGAGCAGTACTTC | CASSWQQGLDVYEQYF
. | TRBJ1-2 | . | TRBV29-1 | TGCAGCGTTGGTAGGTTGGGCGTTGGCTACACCTTC | CSVGRLGVGYTF
many | TRBJ1-2 | TRBD1 | TRBV6-2/TRBV6-3 | TGTGCCAGCAGCACCCCGGACAGGGGATATGGCTACACCTTC | CASSTPDRGYGYTF
. | TRBJ1-6 | . | TRBV7-3 | TGTGCCAGCAGCTTAGCGGACTCCTACAATGAGCAGCTCCACTTT | CASSLADSYNEQLHF
many | TRBJ1-6 | . | TRBV2 | TGTGCCAGCACCCCTCTCCACCGGGACAATAATTCACCCCTCCACTTT | CASTPLHRDNNSPLHF
. | TRBJ1-2 | . | TRBV5-1 | TGTGCCAGCAGCATAGAAGGGGATCAGCTTGGCTACACCTTC | CASSIEGDQLGYTF
. | TRBJ1-1 | . | TRBV29-1 | TGCAGCGTTGAGGTAATTGGTGCGGTCACTGAAGCTTTCTTT | CSVEVIGAVTEAFF
many | TRBJ2-7 | . | TRBV6-5 | TGTGCCAGCAGACAACAGGTTGGGGGCTACGAGCAGTACTTC | CASRQQVGGYEQYF
. | TRBJ2-4 | . | TRBV2 | TGTGCCAGCAGTGGGGATCTGAACATTCAGTACTTC | CASSGDLNIQYF
. | TRBJ2-5 | . | TRBV12-5 | TGTGCCAGCAGCTCTAACCCACGGGACTTCCAAGAGACCCAGTACTTC | CASSSNPRDFQETQYF
many | TRBJ2-7 | . | TRBV6-6 | TGTGCCAGCGTTTCGCAGGCGAGACTGGCGGGGTACGAGCAGTACTTC | CASVSQARLAGYEQYF
. | TRBJ1-1 | . | TRBV14 | TGTGCCAGCAGCGTGCGGGGAGAGCACCCTGCAGCTTTCTTT | CASSVRGEHPAAFF
. | TRBJ1-6 | TRBD1 | TRBV7-2 | TGTGCCAGCAGCTTAGGTGTGGACAGGGATAATTCACCCCTCCACTTT | CASSLGVDRDNSPLHF
. | TRBJ1-3 | . | TRBV5-1 | TGCGCCAGCAGCCTCGTCGGGGGCTCTGGAAACACCATATATTTT | CASSLVGGSGNTIYF
. | TRBJ1-6 | . | TRBV7-2 | TGTGCCAGCAGCTTAGAACATTCACCCCCCCACTTT | CASSLEHSPPHF
. | TRBJ1-3 | . | TRBV10-3 | TGTGCCATGACGCATTGGGGGGTTGGAAACACCATATATTTT | CAMTHWGVGNTIYF
. | TRBJ1-1 | . | TRBV5-1 | TGCGCCAGCAGCCTAGAAAGGGGGAACACTGAAGCTTTCTTT | CASSLERGNTEAFF
. | TRBJ2-7 | . | TRBV20-1 | TGCTGTGCCAGTAATAAAAGCGGTAGGGACGAGCAGTACTTC | CCASNKSGRDEQYF
. | TRBJ2-7 | . | TRBV12-3/TRBV12-4 | . | CASSFYICSALTDPQYPRIEQYF
. | TRBJ2-3 | . | TRBV7-2 | TGTGCCAGCAGCTTAACCGGCACAGATACGCAGAATTTT | CASSLTGTDTQNF
. | TRBJ1-4 | TRBD1 | TRBV20-1 | TGCAGTGCTAGGGACAGGGGGTCCTACAATGAAAAACTGTTTTTT | CSARDRGSYNEKLFF
. | TRBJ2-2 | . | TRBV12-3/TRBV12-4 | TGTGCCAGCAGTTTAGACAAGGGCTCGAGGGGGACCGGGGAGCTGTTTTTT | CASSLDKGSRGTGELFF
. | TRBJ1-2 | . | TRBV7-2 | TGTGCCAGCAGCCAAGCGGGGGGGTCCTACGAGCAGTACACCTTC | CASSQAGGSYEQYTF